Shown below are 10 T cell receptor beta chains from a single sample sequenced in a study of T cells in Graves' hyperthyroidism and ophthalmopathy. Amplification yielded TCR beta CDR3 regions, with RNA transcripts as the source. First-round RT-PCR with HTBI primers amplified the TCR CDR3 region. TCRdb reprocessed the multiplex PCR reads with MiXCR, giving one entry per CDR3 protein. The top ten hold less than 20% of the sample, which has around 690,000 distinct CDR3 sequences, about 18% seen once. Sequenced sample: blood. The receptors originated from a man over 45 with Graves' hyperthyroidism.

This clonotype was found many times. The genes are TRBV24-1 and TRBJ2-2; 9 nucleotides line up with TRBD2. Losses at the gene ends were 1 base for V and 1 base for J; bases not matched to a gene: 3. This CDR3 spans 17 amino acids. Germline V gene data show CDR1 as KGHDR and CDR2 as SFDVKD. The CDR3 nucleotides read TGTGCCACCAGTGATTTACTTAGCGGGAGGAACACCGGGGAGCTGTTTTTT. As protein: CATSDLLSGRNTGELFF.

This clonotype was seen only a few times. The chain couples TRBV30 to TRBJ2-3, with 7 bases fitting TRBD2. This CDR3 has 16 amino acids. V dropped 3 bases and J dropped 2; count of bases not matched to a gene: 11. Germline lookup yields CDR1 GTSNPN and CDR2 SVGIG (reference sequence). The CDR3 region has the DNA TGTGCCTGGAGCATGTACGGAGCGGGACCCACAGATACGCAGTATTTT. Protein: CAWSMYGAGPTDTQYF. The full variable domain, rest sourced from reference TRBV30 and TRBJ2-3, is SQTIHQWPATLVQPVGSPLSLECTVEGTSNPNLYWYRQAAGRGLQLLFYSVGIGQISSEVPQNLSASRPQDRQFILSSKKLLLSDSGFYLCAWSMYGAGPTDTQYFGPGTRLTVL.

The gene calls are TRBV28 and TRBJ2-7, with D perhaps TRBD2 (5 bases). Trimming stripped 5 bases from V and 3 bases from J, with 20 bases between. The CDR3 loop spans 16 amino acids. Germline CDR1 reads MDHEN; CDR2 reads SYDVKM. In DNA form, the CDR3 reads TGTGCCAGCAGTCCTGGCTCGGCCAAAGCGGACTACGAGCAGTACTTC. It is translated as CASSPGSAKADYEQYF. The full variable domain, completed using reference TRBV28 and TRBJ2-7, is DVKVTQSSRYLVKRTGEKVFLECVQDMDHENMFWYRQDPGLGLRLIYFSYDVKMKEKGDIPEGYSVSREKKERFSLILESASTNQTSMYLCASSPGSAKADYEQYFGPGTRLTVT.

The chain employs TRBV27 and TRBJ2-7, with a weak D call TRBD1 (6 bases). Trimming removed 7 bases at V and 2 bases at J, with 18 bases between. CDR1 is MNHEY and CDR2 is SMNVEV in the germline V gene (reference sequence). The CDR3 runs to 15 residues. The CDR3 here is CASTVRAGVPYEQYF. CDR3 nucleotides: TGTGCCAGCACAGTTAGGGCAGGGGTCCCCTACGAGCAGTACTTC.

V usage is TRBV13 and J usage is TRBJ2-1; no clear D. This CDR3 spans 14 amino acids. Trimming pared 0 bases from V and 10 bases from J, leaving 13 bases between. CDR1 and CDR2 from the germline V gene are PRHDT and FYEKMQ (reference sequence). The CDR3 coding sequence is TGTGCCAGCAGCTTAGGGGTGAGAGCCGACGAGCAGTTCTTC. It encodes CASSLGVRADEQFF.

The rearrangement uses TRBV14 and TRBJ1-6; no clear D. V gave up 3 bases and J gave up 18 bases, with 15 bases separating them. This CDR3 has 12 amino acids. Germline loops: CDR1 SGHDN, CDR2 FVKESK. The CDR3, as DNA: TGTGCCAGCAGCCATCCGACGTCGGCCCCCCACTTT. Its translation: CASSHPTSAPHF.

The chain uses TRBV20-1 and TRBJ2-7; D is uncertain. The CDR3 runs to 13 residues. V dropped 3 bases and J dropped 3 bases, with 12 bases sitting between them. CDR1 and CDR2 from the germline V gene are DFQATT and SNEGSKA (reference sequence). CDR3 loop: CSASALTLYEQYF. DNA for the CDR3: TGCAGTGCTAGTGCTCTAACCCTCTACGAGCAGTACTTC.

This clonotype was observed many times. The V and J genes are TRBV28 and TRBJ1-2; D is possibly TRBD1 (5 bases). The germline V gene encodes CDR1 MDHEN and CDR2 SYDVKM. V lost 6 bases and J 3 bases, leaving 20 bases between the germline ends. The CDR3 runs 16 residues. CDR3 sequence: CASSSPGQGLYYGYTF. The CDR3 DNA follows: TGTGCCAGCAGCTCCCCCGGGCAGGGCCTCTACTATGGCTACACCTTC.

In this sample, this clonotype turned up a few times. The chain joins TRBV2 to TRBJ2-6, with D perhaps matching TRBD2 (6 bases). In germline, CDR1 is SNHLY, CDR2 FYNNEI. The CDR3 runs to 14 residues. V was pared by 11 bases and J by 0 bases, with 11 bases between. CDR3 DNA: TGTGCCGGCGGGGCCTCCTCTGGGGCCAACGTCCTGACTTTC. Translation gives CAGGASSGANVLTF. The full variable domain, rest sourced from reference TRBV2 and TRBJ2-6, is EPEVTQTPSHQVTQMGQEVILRCVPISNHLYFYWYRQILGQKVEFLVSFYNNEISEKSEIFDDQFSVERPDGSNFTLKIRSTKLEDSAMYFCAGGASSGANVLTFGAGSRLTVL.

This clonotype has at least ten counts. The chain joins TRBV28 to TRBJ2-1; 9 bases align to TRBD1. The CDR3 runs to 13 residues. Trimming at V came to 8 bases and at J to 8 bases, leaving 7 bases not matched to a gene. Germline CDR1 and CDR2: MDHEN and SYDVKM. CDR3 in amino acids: CASSIGDRDEQFF. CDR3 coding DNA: TGTGCCAGCTCCATCGGGGACAGGGATGAGCAGTTCTTC.